This T cell receptor beta chain is drawn from a study of vaccination and CD4 T cells after COVID-19. Turning to the study itself: The authors exposed cells to overlapping spike peptides derived from SARS-CoV-2, HCoV-NL63, HCoV-OC43 and HCoV-229E.

An Oncomine TCR Beta short-read assay was used to sequence the DNA from cultured CD4+ T cells. The source of extracted genomic DNA was cultured CD4+ T cells. MiXCR, run by TCRdb on the PCR reads, gives a single entry per CDR3 protein. Of roughly 14,000 distinct CDR3 sequences in the sample, about 41% were seen once. On this clonotype itself: Its cognate antigen is unknown.

Regarding treatment: approximately 11-day PBMC culture with coronavirus spike peptide pools or control peptides (ViraFEST assay). Positive PCR tests dated from March to December 2020, predating US Alpha, Beta and Delta variants. V was pared by 7 bases and J by 2 bases, with 8 bases of the junction left unmatched. The germline V gene has CDR1 KGHDR and CDR2 SFDVKD. The CDR3 contains 15 residues. The rearrangement joins TRBV24-1 to TRBJ2-5, with 8 bases identical to TRBD2. The sequenced sample consisted of CD4+ T cells from blood, cultured in vitro. The receptor was derived from a human donor who had recovered from COVID-19. In nucleotides, the CDR3 is TGTGCCACCAGCCCGGGGGGGGCCACGCAAGAGACCCAGTACTTC. This gives the protein CATSPGGATQETQYF.